A single sample is the source of the 30 T cell receptor beta chains below, sequenced in a study of T cell changes during pregnancy in multiple sclerosis (dated by TCRdb to about 2019). Libraries were built with the immunoSEQ multiplex PCR assay. TCRdb stores this immuneACCESS table with in-frame sequences only. Part of the clones is absent; in the studies checked, under half of the shortfall reflects unresolved V genes, and no reason is known for the rest. The table for this sample lists tens of thousands of clones; about 91% of them were counted only once. The top ten constitute about 0.88% of the sample. The specimen comprised peripheral blood, sampled before pregnancy. The origin of the receptors is a female donor with multiple sclerosis, enrolled in a pregnancy study.

This sequence joins TRBV5-4 and TRBJ2-3, with D possibly being TRBD2 (6 bases). The CDR3 length is 16 residues. V gave up 1 base and J gave up 2 bases, with 14 bases separating them. Germline values: CDR1 SGHNT, CDR2 YYREEE (reference sequence). The CDR3 bases are TGTGCCAGCAGCTTGAGGGTTAGCGGATCCACAGATACGCAGTATTTT. Protein: CASSLRVSGSTDTQYF.

The rearrangement uses TRBV20-1 and TRBJ1-1; D remains unclear. With 8 bases removed from V and 2 bases from J, the gap between germline ends came to 6 bases. CDR1 and CDR2 (germline): DFQATT, SNEGSKA (reference sequence). The CDR3 length is 10 residues. CDR3 in amino acids: CSPVNTEAFF. CDR3 in DNA: TGCAGTCCGGTAAACACTGAAGCTTTCTTT.

This chain joins TRBV10-3 and TRBJ2-7; no clear D gene. The CDR3 has 15 amino acids. Germline CDR1 reads ENHRY; CDR2 reads SYGVKD. Deletions cut 0 bases from V and 2 bases from J, with 11 bases between. The CDR3 nucleotides read TGTGCCATCAGTGAGTCAAGACTTAGACCCTACGAGCAGTACTTC. This gives the protein CAISESRLRPYEQYF.

The gene calls are TRBV19 and TRBJ1-5; 9 bases match TRBD1. V shed 1 base, J shed 6 bases, and the junction held 7 bases outside the gene matches. The CDR3 loop spans 16 amino acids. The V gene's germline CDR1 is LNHDA and CDR2 SQIVND (reference sequence). This CDR3 is CASSIATDRGGQPQHF. The CDR3 DNA is TGTGCCAGTAGTATAGCCACAGACAGGGGGGGTCAGCCCCAGCATTTT. The full variable domain, with the rest looked up from reference TRBV19 and TRBJ1-5, is DGGITQSPKYLFRKEGQNVTLSCEQNLNHDAMYWYRQDPGQGLRLIYYSQIVNDFQKGDIAEGYSVSREKKESFPLTVTSAQKNPTAFYLCASSIATDRGGQPQHFGDGTRLSIL.

The J gene is TRBJ2-1, the V gene TRBV6-5; tentatively, D is TRBD2 (5 bases). The V gene lost 6 bases and the J gene lost 3 bases, with 15 bases spanning the gap. Germline lookup yields CDR1 MNHEY and CDR2 SVGAGI. The CDR3 is 15 amino acids. The CDR3 loop is CASSHDSAVYNEQFF. For the CDR3, the DNA is TGTGCCAGCAGCCACGATAGCGCCGTCTACAATGAGCAGTTCTTC.

The rearrangement links TRBV7-2 to TRBJ1-2; D is perhaps TRBD1 (5 bases). With 0 bases removed from V and 4 bases from J, the gap between germline ends came to 12 bases. This CDR3 region has 15 residues. The germline gives CDR1 SGHTA, CDR2 FQGNSA. Here the CDR3 DNA reads TGTGCCAGCAGCTTAGCGGGGGGGGGTTTCTATGGCTACACCTTC. This gives the protein CASSLAGGGFYGYTF.

The CDR3 DNA sequence: TGTGCTAGTGGCCTCAAACTAGCGGGAGCTTACAATGAGCAGTTCTTC. Translation gives CASGLKLAGAYNEQFF. This chain joins TRBV12-5 and TRBJ2-1; 11 bases map to TRBD2. CDR3 length equals 16 residues. Germline CDR1 LGHNT, CDR2 FRNRAP. The V segment lost 6 bases and the J segment 4 bases; nucleotides outside the gene matches: 8.

The chain couples TRBV4-3 to TRBJ1-1; D gene ambiguous. The germline V gene has CDR1 LGHNA and CDR2 YSLEER. Trimming shortened V by 0 bases and J by 0 bases, and 8 bases separated the two germline ends. There are 15 residues in the CDR3. CDR3 sequence reads: CASSQDWQMNTEAFF. The CDR3 DNA reads TGCGCCAGCAGCCAAGATTGGCAGATGAACACTGAAGCTTTCTTT.

The CDR3 sequence: CASSEKAGGPSDTQYF. CDR3 nucleotides: TGTGCCAGCAGTGAAAAGGCGGGGGGGCCATCTGATACGCAGTATTTT. The chain has TRBV2 and TRBJ2-3; 9 bases are a match to TRBD2. The CDR3 has 16 residues. V was pared by 2 bases and J by 6 bases, with 9 bases of the junction left unmatched. Germline CDR1 reads SNHLY; CDR2 reads FYNNEI.

The CDR3 region is CASSPRGGIGNQPQHF. The CDR3 bases are TGTGCCAGCAGTCCGAGGGGGGGGATCGGCAATCAGCCCCAGCATTTT. This chain links TRBV7-6 with TRBJ1-5; a possible D gene is TRBD1 (6 bases). With 6 bases removed from V and 2 bases from J, the gap between germline ends came to 17 bases. Germline V gives CDR1 SGHVS, CDR2 FNYEAQ. CDR3 length: 16 amino acids.

The chain recombines TRBV5-4 with TRBJ1-4; tentative D call: TRBD1 (6 bases). Between the trimmed V and J ends, which lost 3 bases and 11 bases, there was a span of 14 bases. The CDR3 is made up of 13 amino acids. In germline, CDR1 is SGHNT, CDR2 YYREEE (reference sequence). The CDR3 coding sequence is TGTGCCAGCAGCTCTCTGACAGGAGAGAAACTGTTTTTT. This codes for CASSSLTGEKLFF.

The CDR3, as DNA: TGTGCCAGCAGCGTATCAGACAGGGACTATGGCTACACCTTC. The encoded protein is CASSVSDRDYGYTF. This rearrangement joins TRBV9 to TRBJ1-2, with 7 bases that match TRBD1. CDR1 is SGDLS, CDR2 YYNGEE, per germline. The CDR3 sequence is 14 residues long. J lost 3 bases, V lost 1 base, and 3 bases had no gene match. The whole variable domain, remainder taken from reference TRBV9 and TRBJ1-2, is DSGVTQTPKHLITATGQRVTLRCSPRSGDLSVYWYQQSLDQGLQFLIQYYNGEERAKGNILERFSAQQFPDLHSELNLSSLELGDSALYFCASSVSDRDYGYTFGSGTRLTVV.

The rearrangement links TRBV4-2 to TRBJ2-3, with TRBD2 identical over 8 bases. This CDR3 has 16 amino acids. Germline trimming cut 3 bases from V and 3 bases from J; bases unmatched to any gene: 8. Germline values: CDR1 LGHNA, CDR2 YNFKEQ. The CDR3 DNA is TGTGCCAGCAGCCAGAAAGCGGGGGATTGGACAGATACGCAGTATTTT. It is translated as CASSQKAGDWTDTQYF.

V usage is TRBV5-6 and J usage is TRBJ2-7; 7 bases match TRBD1. This CDR3 spans 17 amino acids. V dropped 3 bases and J dropped 6; count of bases not matched to a gene: 18. Germline CDR1 SGHDT, CDR2 YYEEEE. CDR3 protein: CASSSPTRGTVRGEQYF. As DNA, the CDR3 is TGTGCCAGCAGCTCACCCACGCGAGGGACAGTTCGGGGCGAGCAGTACTTC.

This chain connects TRBV7-7 to TRBJ1-3, with 7 nucleotides matching TRBD1. Trimming removed 5 bases from V and 2 bases from J; junction bases left unmatched: 12. Germline assignment: CDR1 SSHAT and CDR2 FNYEAQ (reference sequence). The CDR3 consists of 17 residues. Here the CDR3 DNA reads TGTGCCAGCAGCCCACAGACAGGGACACTGGCTGGAAACACCATATATTTT. Translated: CASSPQTGTLAGNTIYF.

The chain links TRBV4-1 to TRBJ2-7, with 7 positions matching TRBD2. This CDR3 spans 15 amino acids. The trim removed 1 base at V and 2 bases at J, leaving 5 bases unmatched. CDR1 is MGHRA, CDR2 YSYEKL, per germline. In DNA, the CDR3 is TGCGCCAGCAGCCAAGGGCTAGCGGCTACCTACGAGCAGTACTTC. This sequence encodes CASSQGLAATYEQYF.

This sequence joins TRBV2 and TRBJ1-1, with TRBD1 matching 8 bases. V trimming: 6 bases; J trimming: 4 bases; junction bases outside the gene matches: 4. CDR3 length equals 13 residues. Germline-derived CDR1 and CDR2 are SNHLY and FYNNEI. CDR3 loop: CASSRQGSTEAFF. CDR3 sequence (DNA): TGTGCCAGCAGCAGACAGGGGTCCACTGAAGCTTTCTTT.

The rearrangement joins TRBV19 to TRBJ1-2; 10 nucleotides align to TRBD1. With 9 bases clipped from V and 0 bases from J, the junction kept 4 bases outside the gene matches. CDR3 length equals 14 residues. The germline gives CDR1 LNHDA, CDR2 SQIVND (reference sequence). CDR3 sequence (DNA): TGTGCCAGGGCGACAGGGGGCCCTAACTATGGCTACACCTTC. Translated, it gives CARATGGPNYGYTF.

This chain links TRBV2 with TRBJ1-4; D might be TRBD1 (6 bases). In germline, CDR1 is SNHLY, CDR2 FYNNEI. CDR3 length: 13 residues. The V end was cut by 3 bases, the J end by 11 bases, with 13 bases between. DNA of the CDR3: TGTGCCAGCAGTGACAGGGGATACGGGAAACTGTTTTTT. Its translation is CASSDRGYGKLFF.

The rearrangement joins TRBV10-2 to TRBJ2-2; TRBD2 matches 8 bases. CDR1 WSHSY and CDR2 SAAADI come from the germline V gene. Trimming cost V 6 bases and J 2 bases; bases outside gene matches: 2. CDR3 length equals 14 residues. This chain's CDR3 is CASRAGVNTGELFF. For the CDR3, the DNA is TGCGCCAGCAGAGCGGGGGTAAACACCGGGGAGCTGTTTTTT.

The chain uses TRBV19 and TRBJ1-2; no reliable D call. The germline gives CDR1 LNHDA, CDR2 SQIVND (reference sequence). V dropped 2 bases and J dropped 4 bases, with 14 bases sitting between them. This CDR3 is built from 15 residues. This CDR3 reads CASSINSQNLYGYTF. CDR3 DNA sequence: TGTGCCAGTAGTATAAATTCCCAGAATCTCTATGGCTACACCTTC.

V usage is TRBV23-1 and J usage is TRBJ2-7, with D uncertain. TRBV23-1 is filed as an ORF, its function uncertain. This CDR3 has 15 residues. Trimming cost V 2 bases and J 1 base, with 12 bases left between them. The CDR3 here is CASSQTPTLSYEQYF. The CDR3, as DNA: TGCGCCAGCAGTCAAACCCCGACACTTTCCTACGAGCAGTACTTC.

V gene TRBV7-2 combines with J gene TRBJ1-6; D is perhaps TRBD1 (5 bases). The CDR3 length is 15 residues. V was cut by 7 bases and J by 2 bases, with 12 bases left in between. Germline-derived CDR1 and CDR2 are SGHTA and FQGNSA. The chain's CDR3 is CASNGRGAYNSPLHF. As DNA, the CDR3 is TGTGCCAGCAACGGCCGGGGGGCCTATAATTCACCCCTCCACTTT.

This clone was recorded a few times. The chain is built from TRBV30 and TRBJ2-7; TRBD1 matches at 8 bases. Germline-derived CDR1 and CDR2 are GTSNPN and SVGIG (reference sequence). After removal of 2 bases from V and 3 bases from J, the junction contained 9 bases not matched to a gene. The CDR3 contains 15 residues. CDR3 DNA sequence: TGTGCCTGGAGTACCGTACAGGGGGTGGGCTACGAGCAGTACTTC. It encodes CAWSTVQGVGYEQYF. The full variable domain, in which reference TRBV30 and TRBJ2-7 provide the parts outside the CDR3, is SQTIHQWPATLVQPVGSPLSLECTVEGTSNPNLYWYRQAAGRGLQLLFYSVGIGQISSEVPQNLSASRPQDRQFILSSKKLLLSDSGFYLCAWSTVQGVGYEQYFGPGTRLTVT.

This clone showed up just once. The chain employs TRBV27 and TRBJ2-4; 8 nucleotides match TRBD2. CDR1 and CDR2 from the germline V gene are MNHEY and SMNVEV (reference sequence). The CDR3 covers 11 residues. V lost 7 bases and J lost 16; bases outside the gene matches: 9. CDR3 residues: CASNRGGPFYF. The CDR3 DNA is TGTGCCAGCAACCGGGGGGGTCCGTTCTACTTC.

This chain links TRBV4-2 with TRBJ1-6; TRBD1 agrees at 8 bases. The germline V gene has CDR1 LGHNA and CDR2 YNFKEQ. This CDR3 has 17 residues. V lost 0 bases to trimming and J lost 8 bases; unmatched junction nucleotides: 9. CDR3: CASSQDFFGQGYSPLHF. For the CDR3, the DNA is TGTGCCAGCAGCCAAGATTTTTTTGGACAGGGATATTCACCCCTCCACTTT.

The V call is TRBV10-1, the J call TRBJ1-5; D perhaps matches TRBD1 (6 bases). V was cut by 1 base and J by 0 bases, with 13 bases left in between. This CDR3 has 17 residues. Germline V gene lookup returns CDR1 WNHNN and CDR2 SYGVQD (reference sequence). The CDR3: CASSEWGRGYSNQPQHF. CDR3 coding DNA: TGCGCCAGCAGTGAGTGGGGCAGGGGCTATAGCAATCAGCCCCAGCATTTT.

This clone occurred many times. The rearrangement links TRBV4-3 to TRBJ2-3; D remains ambiguous. The CDR3 length is 17 residues. Germline CDR1 and CDR2: LGHNA and YSLEER. V was cut by 2 bases and J by 2 bases, with 17 bases left in between. As DNA, the CDR3 is TGCGCCAGCAGCCAACGCTATAGTGAGATTCTCACAGATACGCAGTATTTT. Amino acids: CASSQRYSEILTDTQYF.

The genes are TRBV4-1 and TRBJ1-1; TRBD1 is a possible D gene (5 bases). The CDR3 totals 13 residues. CDR1 is MGHRA and CDR2 is YSYEKL in the germline V gene. V was trimmed by 8 bases and J by 4 bases, leaving 14 bases between them. DNA for the CDR3: TGCGCCAGCGTATCCGGGGGGAGCACTGAAGCTTTCTTT. Protein sequence: CASVSGGSTEAFF.

This CDR3 is CASKSVEGGDYGYTF. The CDR3 DNA reads TGTGCCAGCAAGAGTGTAGAAGGGGGTGACTATGGCTACACCTTC. The chain employs TRBV2 and TRBJ1-2; a possible D gene is TRBD1 (6 bases). CDR1 and CDR2 (germline): SNHLY, FYNNEI. The CDR3 has 15 amino acids. V lost 7 bases and J 3 bases, leaving 18 bases between the germline ends.